A selection of T cell receptor beta chains follows, all from one sample in a study of CD8 T cells in Susac syndrome. Via MiXCR, TCRdb re-called the immunoSEQ multiplex PCR reads, giving one row per CDR3 protein. This table holds about 170,000 distinct CDR3 sequences, about 96% found once. The specimen was CD4+ T cells from PBMCs. Every receptor here comes from a human donor with Susac syndrome. CDR3s include the opening cysteine and the closing phenylalanine or tryptophan. The order of the fields is D gene, clone size, V gene, J gene, CDR3 protein, CDR3 DNA. D genes are given only for firm matches. Rows give clone size only sometimes, using once, few, many, or a class for an expanded clone.

TRBD1	NA	TRBV27	TRBJ1-6	CASSFGQEGYSPLHF	TGTGCCAGCAGTTTTGGACAGGAAGGGTATTCACCCCTCCACTTT
TRBD1	NA	TRBV5-4	TRBJ2-5	CASSKDRGETQYF	TGTGCCAGCAGCAAGGACAGGGGCGAGACCCAGTACTTC
TRBD1	NA	TRBV3-1	TRBJ2-6	CASSQATGGFGANVLTF	TGTGCCAGCAGCCAAGCGACAGGGGGTTTTGGGGCCAACGTCCTGACTTTC
NA	NA	TRBV25-1	TRBJ1-2	CASSDNGYGYTF	TGTGCCAGCAGTGATAACGGTTATGGCTACACCTTC
TRBD2	NA	TRBV24-1	TRBJ2-3	CATSDLASGGAVDTQYF	TGTGCCACCAGTGATTTGGCTAGCGGGGGGGCCGTAGATACGCAGTATTTT
NA	NA	TRBV5-1	TRBJ2-1	CASSLGTSNEQFF	TGCGCCAGCAGCTTAGGGACAAGCAATGAGCAGTTCTTC
TRBD2	NA	TRBV3-1	TRBJ2-1	CASRSGGPDEQFF	TGTGCCAGCCGTAGCGGGGGGCCGGATGAGCAGTTCTTC
NA	NA	TRBV9	TRBJ1-5	CASSVAGRPNQPQHF	TGTGCCAGCAGCGTAGCGGGCAGGCCTAATCAGCCCCAGCATTTT
NA	NA	TRBV5-1	TRBJ2-1	CASSRRQGGVSYNEQFF	TGCGCCAGCAGCCGCCGGCAGGGGGGGGTCTCCTACAATGAGCAGTTCTTC
NA	NA	TRBV4-1	TRBJ1-4	CASSQSSTGRGVEKLFF	TGCGCCAGCAGCCAATCCTCCACAGGGAGAGGAGTCGAAAAACTGTTTTTT
TRBD1	NA	TRBV28	TRBJ1-3	CASSSMDRDADTIYF	TGTGCCAGCAGTTCAATGGACAGGGATGCTGACACCATATATTTT
TRBD2	once	TRBV2	TRBJ2-1	CASTLAGTLNEQFF	TGTGCCAGCACCCTAGCGGGGACCTTAAATGAGCAGTTCTTC
NA	NA	TRBV4-3	TRBJ1-2	CASSQGYRGDYGYTF	TGCGCCAGCAGCCAAGGCTACCGCGGCGACTATGGCTACACCTTC
NA	once	TRBV7-2	TRBJ2-5	CASSLPWTEKETQYF	TGTGCCAGCAGCTTACCCTGGACAGAGAAAGAGACCCAGTACTTC
NA	NA	TRBV28	TRBJ1-5	CASSLPQGNSNQPQHF	TGTGCCAGCAGTTTGCCCCAGGGCAATAGCAATCAGCCCCAGCATTTT
NA	NA	TRBV6-2/TRBV6-3	TRBJ1-2	CASRPRTVSKENYGYTF	TGTGCCAGCAGACCGAGGACAGTCTCGAAAGAAAACTATGGCTACACCTTC
TRBD2	NA	TRBV30	TRBJ2-1	CAWQSGSGYNEQFF	TGTGCCTGGCAAAGCGGGAGCGGCTACAATGAGCAGTTCTTC
NA	NA	TRBV18	TRBJ2-1	CASSRLRDSLYNEQFF	TGTGCCAGCTCACGTCTAAGAGACAGTTTATACAATGAGCAGTTCTTC
NA	NA	TRBV29-1	TRBJ1-2	CSVLDGDGYTF	TGCAGCGTCTTGGACGGGGATGGCTACACCTTC
TRBD2	NA	TRBV20-1	TRBJ2-1	CSARTSGERNEQFF	TGCAGTGCTAGGACTAGCGGAGAACGGAATGAGCAGTTCTTC
TRBD1	NA	TRBV5-4	TRBJ2-1	CASSLVGGGQGYNEQFF	TGTGCCAGCAGCTTGGTTGGAGGCGGACAGGGATACAATGAGCAGTTCTTC
NA	once	TRBV20-1	TRBJ1-2	CSAGVRLGGWGGYTF	TGCAGTGCTGGCGTTCGGTTAGGGGGATGGGGAGGCTACACCTTC
NA	NA	TRBV5-1	TRBJ2-7	CASSFLQRYYEQYF	TGCGCCAGCAGCTTTTTACAGCGCTACTACGAGCAGTACTTC
TRBD2	NA	TRBV30	TRBJ2-1	CAWRAGTSATSYNEQFF	TGTGCCTGGAGGGCCGGGACTAGCGCAACCTCCTACAATGAGCAGTTCTTC
TRBD2	NA	TRBV29-1	TRBJ2-3	CSVERGGGLTDTQYF	TGCAGCGTTGAACGCGGGGGAGGCCTCACAGATACGCAGTATTTT
TRBD1	NA	TRBV28	TRBJ2-1	CASSSLRDRAHEQFF	TGTGCCAGCAGCTCACTCCGGGACAGGGCCCATGAGCAGTTCTTC
TRBD1	NA	TRBV4-3	TRBJ2-7	CASSQLVGQGYEQYF	TGCGCCAGCAGCCAACTAGTGGGACAGGGCTACGAGCAGTACTTC
NA	NA	TRBV12-3/TRBV12-4	TRBJ1-3	CASSFGGISGNTIYF	TGTGCCAGCAGTTTTGGGGGGATCTCTGGAAACACCATATATTTT
NA	NA	TRBV27	TRBJ1-1	CASSLSPGGSTEAFF	TGTGCCAGCAGTTTATCCCCCGGGGGATCCACTGAAGCTTTCTTT
NA	NA	TRBV13	TRBJ2-5	CASSLGLDSQTQYF	TGTGCCAGCAGCTTAGGCTTGGACAGCCAGACCCAGTACTTC
TRBD2	NA	TRBV5-4	TRBJ2-5	CASSPPGTSDKKETQYF	TGTGCCAGCAGCCCGCCAGGCACTAGCGATAAAAAAGAGACCCAGTACTTC
NA	NA	TRBV29-1	TRBJ1-4	CSVGGPREKLFF	TGCAGCGTTGGGGGGCCGAGGGAAAAACTGTTTTTT
NA	NA	TRBV5-1	TRBJ2-5	CASSSGTSIETQYF	TGCGCCAGCAGTTCCGGGACATCGATTGAGACCCAGTACTTC
NA	NA	TRBV29-1	TRBJ1-1	CSVDRSLNLNTEAFF	TGCAGCGTTGATCGATCCCTCAACTTGAACACTGAAGCTTTCTTT
TRBD2	NA	TRBV3-1	TRBJ2-5	CASTYTLAGFQETQYF	TGTGCCAGCACCTACACCCTAGCGGGCTTCCAAGAGACCCAGTACTTC
NA	NA	TRBV1	TRBJ2-1	CTSSQDLELADFYNEQFF	TGCACCAGCAGCCAAGATCTGGAGCTAGCGGATTTCTACAATGAGCAGTTCTTC
NA	NA	TRBV2	TRBJ2-7	CASSVETRYEQYF	TGTGCCAGCAGTGTTGAGACGCGGTACGAGCAGTACTTC
TRBD1	NA	TRBV4-2	TRBJ1-5	CASSQEASGGSQPQHF	TGTGCCAGCAGCCAAGAGGCATCAGGGGGTAGTCAGCCCCAGCATTTT
NA	NA	TRBV7-2	TRBJ2-1	CASSSPSRNEQFF	TGTGCCAGCAGCTCCCCGAGCAGAAATGAGCAGTTCTTC
NA	NA	TRBV19	TRBJ2-5	CASSPGRLETQYF	TGTGCCAGTAGCCCAGGCCGGTTGGAGACCCAGTACTTC
NA	NA	TRBV7-9	TRBJ1-6	CASSLDTGLLHF	TGTGCCAGCAGCTTAGACACCGGCCTACTCCACTTT
TRBD1	NA	TRBV5-6	TRBJ1-6	CARNRDRGSSPLHF	TGTGCCAGGAACCGGGACAGGGGGTCTTCACCCCTCCACTTT
NA	NA	TRBV2	TRBJ2-7	CASSEALGLPNEQYF	TGTGCCAGCAGTGAAGCCCTGGGACTCCCTAACGAGCAGTACTTC
TRBD1	NA	TRBV4-3	TRBJ1-1	CASSQEQGQGRTEAFF	TGCGCCAGCAGCCAAGAACAGGGACAGGGGCGCACTGAAGCTTTCTTT
NA	NA	TRBV4-3	TRBJ1-5	CASSQEGRSNQPQHF	TGCGCCAGCAGCCAGGAGGGACGGAGCAATCAGCCCCAGCATTTT
NA	NA	TRBV7-6	TRBJ2-4	CASSATQGNIQYF	TGTGCCAGCAGCGCAACACAGGGAAACATTCAGTACTTC
NA	NA	TRBV20-1	TRBJ2-7	CSAYLGQTYEQYF	TGCAGTGCATACCTGGGGCAGACCTACGAGCAGTACTTC
NA	NA	TRBV2	TRBJ2-5	CASVIRETQYF	TGTGCCAGCGTCATAAGAGAGACCCAGTACTTC
NA	NA	TRBV29-1	TRBJ2-4	CSVEPSTRGGGNIQYF	TGCAGCGTTGAGCCTTCGACCAGGGGTGGAGGAAACATTCAGTACTTC
TRBD1	once	TRBV29-1	TRBJ1-1	CSVGDRGPFF	TGCAGCGTTGGTGACAGGGGACCTTTCTTT
NA	NA	TRBV28	TRBJ2-1	CASSPALYNEQFF	TGTGCCAGCAGCCCCGCGCTGTACAATGAGCAGTTCTTC
TRBD2	NA	TRBV29-1	TRBJ2-1	CSVSLAGGRNEQFF	TGCAGCGTGAGTCTAGCGGGGGGGCGCAATGAGCAGTTCTTC